This T cell receptor (beta chain) was profiled in a study of cytotoxic CD8 clonotypes in ibrutinib-treated CLL. Across the whole study: Response samples were drawn at a median of approximately 11 months of treatment, range 6 to 36.

Target depth was 1 in 200,000 to 1 in 1 million T cells, about 10x per clonotype. TCRdb's copy holds only in-frame clones and misses some; the assay was immunoSEQ multiplex PCR. The data show 150,000 or so clones, around 80% seen once. Of note for this clone: Its target is unknown.

Study results and caveats: Public clonotypes, found uncommonly, either contracted or stayed stable on treatment. Clonality at baseline surpassed age-matched healthy donors and tracked circulating CD8+ T-cell counts.

V gave up 4 bases and J gave up 2 bases, with 12 bases separating them. Per the germline V gene, CDR1 is SGHDT and CDR2 is YYEEEE. The CDR3 sequence is 14 residues long. The sequences come from PBMCs, collected after 24 months of ibrutinib treatment. The V and J genes are TRBV5-6 and TRBJ1-1; D may be TRBD1 (6 bases). The clonotype was recovered from a human donor with chronic lymphocytic leukemia. CDR3 DNA sequence: TGTGCCAGCAGCAGCGGACAGTTTAACACTGAAGCTTTCTTT. Residues: CASSSGQFNTEAFF.